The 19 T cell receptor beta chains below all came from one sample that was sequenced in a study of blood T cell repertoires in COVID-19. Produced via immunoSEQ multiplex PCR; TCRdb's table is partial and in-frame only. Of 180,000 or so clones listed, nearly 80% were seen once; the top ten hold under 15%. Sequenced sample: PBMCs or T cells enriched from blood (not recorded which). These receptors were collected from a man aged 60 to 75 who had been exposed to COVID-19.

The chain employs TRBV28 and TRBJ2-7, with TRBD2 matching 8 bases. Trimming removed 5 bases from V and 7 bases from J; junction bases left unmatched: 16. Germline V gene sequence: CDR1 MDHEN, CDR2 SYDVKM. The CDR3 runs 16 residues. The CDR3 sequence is CASSPQASGSRAEQYF. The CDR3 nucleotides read TGTGCCAGCAGTCCCCAGGCCAGCGGGAGTCGCGCGGAGCAGTACTTC.

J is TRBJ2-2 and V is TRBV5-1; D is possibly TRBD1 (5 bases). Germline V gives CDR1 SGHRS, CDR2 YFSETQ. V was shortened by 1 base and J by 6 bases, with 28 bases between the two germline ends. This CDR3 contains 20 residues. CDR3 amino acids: CASSLTWQGKLVPSAGELFF. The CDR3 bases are TGCGCCAGCAGCTTGACGTGGCAGGGTAAACTTGTTCCGTCGGCCGGGGAGCTGTTTTTT.

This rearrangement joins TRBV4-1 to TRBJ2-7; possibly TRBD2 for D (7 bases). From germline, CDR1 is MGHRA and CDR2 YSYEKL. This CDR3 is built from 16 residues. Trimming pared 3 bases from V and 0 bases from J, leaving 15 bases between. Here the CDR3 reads CASSHGVGGGSYEQYF. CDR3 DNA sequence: TGCGCCAGCAGCCATGGGGTAGGGGGGGGCTCCTACGAGCAGTACTTC.

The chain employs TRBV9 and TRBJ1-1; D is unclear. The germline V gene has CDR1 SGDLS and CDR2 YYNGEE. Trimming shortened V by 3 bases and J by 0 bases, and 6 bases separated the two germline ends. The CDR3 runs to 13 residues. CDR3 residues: CASSGGMNTEAFF. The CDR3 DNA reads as TGTGCCAGCAGCGGTGGCATGAACACTGAAGCTTTCTTT.

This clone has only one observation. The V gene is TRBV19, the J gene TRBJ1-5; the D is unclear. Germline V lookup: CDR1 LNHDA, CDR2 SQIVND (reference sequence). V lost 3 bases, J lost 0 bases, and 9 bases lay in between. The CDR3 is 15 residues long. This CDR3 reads CASSIGRNSNQPQHF. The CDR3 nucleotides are TGTGCCAGTAGTATTGGCAGGAATAGCAATCAGCCCCAGCATTTT.

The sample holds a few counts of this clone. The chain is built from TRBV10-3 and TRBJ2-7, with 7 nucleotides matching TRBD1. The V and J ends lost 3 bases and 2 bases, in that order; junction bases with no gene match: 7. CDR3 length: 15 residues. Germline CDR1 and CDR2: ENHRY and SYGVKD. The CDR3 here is CAISDRDSGAYEQYF. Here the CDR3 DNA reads TGTGCCATCAGTGACCGGGACAGCGGCGCCTACGAGCAGTACTTC.

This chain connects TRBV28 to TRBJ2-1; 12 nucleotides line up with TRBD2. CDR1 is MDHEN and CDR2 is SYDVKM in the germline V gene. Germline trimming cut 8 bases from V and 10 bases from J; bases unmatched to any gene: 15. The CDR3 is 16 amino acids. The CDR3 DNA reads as TGTGCCAGCGCCCAAGGGGGACTAGCGGGTTCCTTAGAGCAGTTCTTC. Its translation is CASAQGGLAGSLEQFF.

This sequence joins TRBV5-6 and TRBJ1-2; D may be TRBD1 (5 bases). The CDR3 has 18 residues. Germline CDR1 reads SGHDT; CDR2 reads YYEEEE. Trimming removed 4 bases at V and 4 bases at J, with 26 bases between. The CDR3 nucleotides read TGTGCCAGCAGCGTGGAAGTGGCAGGGCTCCCGGGGGTCTATGGCTACACCTTC. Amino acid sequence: CASSVEVAGLPGVYGYTF.

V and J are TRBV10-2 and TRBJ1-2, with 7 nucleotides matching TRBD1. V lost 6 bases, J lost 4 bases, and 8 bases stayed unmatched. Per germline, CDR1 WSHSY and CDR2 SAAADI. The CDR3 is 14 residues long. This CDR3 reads CASRSTGTVYGYTF. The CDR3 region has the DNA TGCGCCAGCAGATCCACCGGGACAGTCTATGGCTACACCTTC.

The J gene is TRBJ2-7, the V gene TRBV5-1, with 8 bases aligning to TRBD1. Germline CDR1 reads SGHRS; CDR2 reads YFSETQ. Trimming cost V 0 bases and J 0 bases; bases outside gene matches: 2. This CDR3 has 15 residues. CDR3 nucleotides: TGCGCCAGCAGCTTGGAAACAGGGGGCTCCTACGAGCAGTACTTC. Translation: CASSLETGGSYEQYF.

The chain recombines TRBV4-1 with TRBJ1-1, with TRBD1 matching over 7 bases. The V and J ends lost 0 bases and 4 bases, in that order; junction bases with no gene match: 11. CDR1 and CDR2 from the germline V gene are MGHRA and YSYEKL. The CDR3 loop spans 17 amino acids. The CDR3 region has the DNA TGCGCCAGCAGCCAAGATCTCTACAGGGGAGGTACCACTGAAGCTTTCTTT. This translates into CASSQDLYRGGTTEAFF.

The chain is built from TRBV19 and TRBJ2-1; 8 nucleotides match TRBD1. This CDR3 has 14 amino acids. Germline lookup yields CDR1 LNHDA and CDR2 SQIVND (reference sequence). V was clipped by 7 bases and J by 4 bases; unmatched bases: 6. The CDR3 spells CASKQDREYNEQFF. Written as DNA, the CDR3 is TGTGCCAGTAAACAGGACAGGGAATACAATGAGCAGTTCTTC.

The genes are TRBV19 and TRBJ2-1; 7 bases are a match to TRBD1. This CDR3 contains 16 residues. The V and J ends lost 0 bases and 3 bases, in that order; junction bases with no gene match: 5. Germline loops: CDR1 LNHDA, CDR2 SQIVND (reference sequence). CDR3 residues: CASSIDRPGGYNEQFF. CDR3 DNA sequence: TGTGCCAGTAGTATAGATCGGCCAGGGGGCTACAATGAGCAGTTCTTC.

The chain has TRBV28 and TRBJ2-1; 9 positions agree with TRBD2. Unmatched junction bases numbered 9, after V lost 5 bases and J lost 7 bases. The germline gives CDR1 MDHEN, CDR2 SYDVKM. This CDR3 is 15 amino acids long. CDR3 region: CASSPRVAGVNEQFF. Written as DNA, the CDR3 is TGTGCCAGCAGTCCCAGGGTAGCGGGAGTAAATGAGCAGTTCTTC.

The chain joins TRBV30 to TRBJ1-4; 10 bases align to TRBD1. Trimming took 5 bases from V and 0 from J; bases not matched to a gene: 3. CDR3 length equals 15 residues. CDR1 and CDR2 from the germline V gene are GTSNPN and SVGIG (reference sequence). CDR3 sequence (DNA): TGTGCCTGGGGCGACAGGGGGCCAACTAATGAAAAACTGTTTTTT. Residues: CAWGDRGPTNEKLFF.

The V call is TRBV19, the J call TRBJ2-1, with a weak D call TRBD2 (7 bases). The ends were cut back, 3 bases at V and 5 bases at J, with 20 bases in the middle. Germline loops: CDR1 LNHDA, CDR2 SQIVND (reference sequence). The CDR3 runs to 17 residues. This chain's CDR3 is CASSMGGARIRNNEQFF. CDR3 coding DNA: TGTGCCAGTAGTATGGGGGGGGCGCGGATTCGTAACAATGAGCAGTTCTTC.

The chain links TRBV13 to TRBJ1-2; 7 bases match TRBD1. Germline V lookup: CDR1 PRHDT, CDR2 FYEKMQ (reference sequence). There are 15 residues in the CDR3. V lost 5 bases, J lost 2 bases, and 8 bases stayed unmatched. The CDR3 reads CASSGNEDRNYGYTF. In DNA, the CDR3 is TGTGCCAGCAGCGGCAATGAGGACAGGAACTATGGCTACACCTTC.

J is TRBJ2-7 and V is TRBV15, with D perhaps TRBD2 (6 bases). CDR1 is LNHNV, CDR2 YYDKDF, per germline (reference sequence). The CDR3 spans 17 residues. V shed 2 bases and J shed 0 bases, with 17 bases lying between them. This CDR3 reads CATSRLLTVGSSYEQYF. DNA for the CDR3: TGTGCCACCAGCAGATTACTAACAGTCGGGAGCTCCTACGAGCAGTACTTC.

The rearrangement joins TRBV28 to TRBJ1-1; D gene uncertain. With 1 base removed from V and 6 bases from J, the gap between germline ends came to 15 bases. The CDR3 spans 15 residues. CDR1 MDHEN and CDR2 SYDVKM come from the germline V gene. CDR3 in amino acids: CASSLSGLFSAEAFF. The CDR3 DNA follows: TGTGCCAGCAGTTTATCAGGACTATTTTCGGCTGAAGCTTTCTTT.